The 23 T cell receptor beta chains in this list originate from one sample, sequenced in a study of CD8+ T cells in alopecia areata. Extracted RNA was reverse transcribed, and the resulting cDNA served as sequencing template. Data came from immunoSEQ multiplex PCR; TCRdb stores just in-frame clones and leaves some out. Of about 150,000 clones in the sample, 50% to 65% are singletons; the top ten hold about 4.5%. Sequencing used CD4+ T cells sorted from blood. These receptors were taken from a human donor in good health.

The chain links TRBV5-4 to TRBJ2-7; 13 bases match TRBD2. The J call is in doubt because the DNA end fits TRBJ2-5 better. The CDR3 spans 19 residues. CDR1 is SGHNT, CDR2 YYREEE, per germline (reference sequence). The CDR3 is CASSSPQGLAGRGQETQYF. The CDR3, as DNA: TGTGCCAGCAGCTCTCCGCAGGGACTAGCGGGACGGGGCCAAGAGACCCAGTACTTC.

As DNA, the CDR3 is TGTGCCGGGCGCAGGGTGGGCTCCTACGAGCAGTACTTC. It specifies CAGRRVGSYEQYF. The V and J genes are TRBV30 and TRBJ2-7, with TRBD1 as a possible D gene (5 bases). The V gene lost 8 bases and the J gene lost 0 bases, with 14 bases spanning the gap. This CDR3 has 13 residues. Germline-derived CDR1 and CDR2 are GTSNPN and SVGIG (reference sequence). Complete variable domain (other parts from reference TRBV30 and TRBJ2-7): SQTIHQWPATLVQPVGSPLSLECTVEGTSNPNLYWYRQAAGRGLQLLFYSVGIGQISSEVPQNLSASRPQDRQFILSSKKLLLSDSGFYLCAGRRVGSYEQYFGPGTRLTVT.

The rearrangement joins TRBV5-1 to TRBJ2-1; weak D call: TRBD2 (6 bases). This CDR3 contains 14 residues. Trimming removed 3 bases at V and 6 bases at J, with 13 bases between. Germline V gene lookup returns CDR1 SGHRS and CDR2 YFSETQ. CDR3 amino acids: CASSYGGRGNEQFF. CDR3 DNA: TGCGCCAGCAGCTACGGGGGTCGTGGCAATGAGCAGTTCTTC.

V gene TRBV6-6 combines with J gene TRBJ1-1; D gene unclear. The germline V and J ends were trimmed by 0 bases and 2 bases, with 7 bases remaining between them. Germline CDR1 and CDR2: MNHNY and SVGAGI (reference sequence). The CDR3 consists of 14 residues. CDR3 bases: TGTGCCAGCAGTTACTCGAAATCTAACACTGAAGCTTTCTTT. Translating it yields CASSYSKSNTEAFF.

This clone was counted only a few times. V gene TRBV19 combines with J gene TRBJ2-1, with D maybe TRBD1 (6 bases). V was shortened by 10 bases and J by 4 bases, with 17 bases between the two germline ends. The CDR3 length is 14 residues. Germline V gene lookup returns CDR1 LNHDA and CDR2 SQIVND (reference sequence). CDR3 amino acids: CATNREQGYNEQFF. CDR3 bases: TGTGCCACCAACCGAGAACAGGGATACAATGAGCAGTTCTTC.

This chain connects TRBV7-9 to TRBJ2-1; TRBD1 matches 10 bases. The CDR3 runs to 17 residues. Trimming at V came to 5 bases and at J to 0 bases, leaving 7 bases not matched to a gene. Germline V gene lookup returns CDR1 SEHNR and CDR2 FQNEAQ (reference sequence). CDR3 in amino acids: CASSTRDRGVSYNEQFF. CDR3 nucleotides: TGTGCCAGCAGCACCCGGGACAGGGGCGTCTCCTACAATGAGCAGTTCTTC.

This clone was recorded many times. The chain combines TRBV7-9 with TRBJ2-1; weak D call: TRBD2 (6 bases). This CDR3 contains 15 residues. Trimming removed 5 bases from V and 4 bases from J, with 15 bases in between. Germline CDR1 SEHNR, CDR2 FQNEAQ (reference sequence). In DNA form, the CDR3 reads TGTGCCAGCAGCCCTGGAGGGCTGGGGTACAATGAGCAGTTCTTC. It translates to CASSPGGLGYNEQFF.

This sequence joins TRBV29-1 and TRBJ1-3; the D is unclear. Germline V gene data show CDR1 as SQVTM and CDR2 as ANQGSEA. The CDR3 is 12 residues long. The V and J ends lost 7 bases and 10 bases respectively, with 17 bases between them. The CDR3 sequence is CSAGPLTGTIYF. The CDR3 nucleotides are TGCAGCGCCGGACCCCTCACGGGAACCATATATTTT.

J is TRBJ2-7 and V is TRBV28; weak D call: TRBD1 (8 bases). Trimming left V 7 bases short and J 4 bases short, with 26 bases between. Germline CDR1 and CDR2: MDHEN and SYDVKM. CDR3 length: 17 amino acids. Written as DNA, the CDR3 is TGTGCCAGCAAGCGAGACAGGGGCGGGAGAAACGCATACGAGCAGTACTTC. Translation: CASKRDRGGRNAYEQYF.

This rearrangement joins TRBV2 to TRBJ2-7; D may be TRBD2 (5 bases). Germline lookup yields CDR1 SNHLY and CDR2 FYNNEI. This CDR3 has 13 residues. V lost 3 bases and J lost 7, with 13 bases in between. The CDR3 coding sequence is TGTGCCAGCAGTGACGTTGGTCGAGGGGAGCAGTACTTC. This translates into CASSDVGRGEQYF.

This clone was seen only a few times. The CDR3 coding sequence is TGCAGCGTTGGCCGGGACAGGGGGTCCTACGAGCAGTACTTC. Translation gives CSVGRDRGSYEQYF. The chain combines TRBV29-1 with TRBJ2-7, with 11 bases matching TRBD1. This CDR3 has 14 residues. Trimming removed 4 bases from V and 1 base from J; junction bases left unmatched: 3. CDR1 SQVTM and CDR2 ANQGSEA come from the germline V gene.

The gene calls are TRBV7-9 and TRBJ1-2, with D perhaps matching TRBD1 (6 bases). Trimming took 2 bases from V and 6 from J, leaving 13 bases between them. This CDR3 has 14 residues. Germline values: CDR1 SEHNR, CDR2 FQNEAQ (reference sequence). CDR3 region: CASSLMSGGDGYTF. The CDR3 DNA sequence: TGTGCCAGCAGCTTAATGTCGGGGGGCGATGGCTACACCTTC.

The J gene is TRBJ2-7, the V gene TRBV7-9; either TRBD1 or TRBD2 may supply D (5 bases each). CDR1 and CDR2 from the germline V gene are SEHNR and FQNEAQ (reference sequence). Trimming pared 3 bases from V and 4 bases from J, leaving 10 bases between. This CDR3 region has 13 residues. The CDR3 sequence is CASSFGDGYEQYF. The CDR3 coding sequence is TGTGCCAGCAGCTTCGGGGACGGTTACGAGCAGTACTTC.

This clone was found a few times. The chain uses TRBV30 and TRBJ1-2; D uncertain. The CDR3 has 8 residues. Per germline, CDR1 GTSNPN and CDR2 SVGIG (reference sequence). V was clipped by 5 bases and J by 7 bases, with 2 bases between them. CDR3 loop: CAWVGYTF. The CDR3 DNA follows: TGTGCCTGGGTTGGCTACACCTTC.

This clone appeared a few times. This chain uses TRBV29-1 with TRBJ1-1; D is perhaps TRBD1 (5 bases). There are 12 residues in the CDR3. Germline V gives CDR1 SQVTM, CDR2 ANQGSEA. The ends were cut back, 6 bases at V and 4 bases at J, with 12 bases in the middle. The CDR3 sequence is CSVRGGPTEAFF. The DNA for the CDR3 is TGCAGCGTAAGGGGCGGTCCCACTGAAGCTTTCTTT.

This chain links TRBV28 with TRBJ2-3, with D unresolved. This CDR3 has 13 residues. In germline, CDR1 is MDHEN, CDR2 SYDVKM. Trimming cost V 7 bases and J 2 bases, with 10 bases left between them. The CDR3 region has the DNA TGTGCCAGCAAGGTCCAGGTCACAGATACGCAGTATTTT. This gives the protein CASKVQVTDTQYF.

The DNA for the CDR3 is TGTGCCAGCAGCCGGGACGGGGGGACCAATCAGCCCCAGCATTTT. Translating it yields CASSRDGGTNQPQHF. This chain joins TRBV5-6 and TRBJ1-5; D possibly corresponds to TRBD1 (5 bases). Germline V gene sequence: CDR1 SGHDT, CDR2 YYEEEE. V was shortened by 4 bases and J by 3 bases, with 14 bases between the two germline ends. This CDR3 contains 15 residues.

V is TRBV28 and J is TRBJ2-7, with 8 bases fitting TRBD1. This CDR3 is 14 amino acids long. Germline V lookup: CDR1 MDHEN, CDR2 SYDVKM. Trimming took 4 bases from V and 10 from J; bases not matched to a gene: 12. For the CDR3, the DNA is TGTGCCAGCAGTTCCGGACAGGGACCCTTGGCCCAGTACTTC. Translation gives CASSSGQGPLAQYF.

This clone was detected only a few times. The rearrangement links TRBV9 to TRBJ1-3; the D gene is possibly TRBD1 (6 bases). V lost 4 bases, J lost 1 base, and 18 bases lay in between. CDR3 size: 17 residues. CDR1 is SGDLS and CDR2 is YYNGEE in the germline V gene. The chain's CDR3 is CASSTYVGGASGNTIYF. The CDR3 DNA follows: TGTGCCAGCAGCACTTACGTGGGGGGCGCGTCTGGAAACACCATATATTTT.

This clone was seen more than once but under ten times. This chain uses TRBV5-1 with TRBJ2-7; D call uncertain. CDR1 is SGHRS and CDR2 is YFSETQ in the germline V gene. V was trimmed by 3 bases and J by 3 bases, leaving 7 bases between them. This CDR3 has 12 amino acids. The CDR3 loop reads CASSSINYEQYF. The DNA for the CDR3 is TGCGCCAGCAGCTCTATAAACTACGAGCAGTACTTC.

The gene calls are TRBV30 and TRBJ1-2; D not certain. Germline CDR1 is GTSNPN and CDR2 is SVGIG (reference sequence). This CDR3 is 12 amino acids long. With 0 bases removed from V and 4 bases from J, the gap between germline ends came to 6 bases. The CDR3 region is CAWSVHSYGYTF. The CDR3 DNA sequence: TGTGCCTGGAGTGTCCATTCCTATGGCTACACCTTC.

The chain carries TRBV7-8 and TRBJ1-5; the D gene is possibly TRBD1 (5 bases). The germline V gene has CDR1 SGHVS and CDR2 FQNEAQ. Between the trimmed V and J ends, which lost 3 bases and 2 bases, there was a span of 11 bases. This CDR3 is 15 amino acids long. The CDR3 bases are TGTGCCAGCAGCTTGGGTCAGGGCCGCAATCAGCCCCAGCATTTT. It codes for CASSLGQGRNQPQHF. Complete variable domain (other parts from reference TRBV7-8 and TRBJ1-5): GAGVSQSPRYKVAKRGQDVALRCDPISGHVSLFWYQQALGQGPEFLTYFQNEAQLDKSGLPSDRFFAERPEGSVSTLKIQRTQQEDSAVYLCASSLGQGRNQPQHFGDGTRLSIL.

This clone occurred a few times. In nucleotides, the CDR3 is TGTGCCAGCAGTGACTACAGGGGGCCCTCGTTCTTT. Protein sequence: CASSDYRGPSFF. The chain carries TRBV27 and TRBJ1-1, with TRBD1 matching over 9 bases. Germline trimming cut 5 bases from V and 14 bases from J; bases unmatched to any gene: 9. Germline V gene data show CDR1 as MNHEY and CDR2 as SMNVEV (reference sequence). The CDR3 covers 12 residues.